Below are 30 T cell receptor beta chains sequenced from a single sample in a study of cytomegalovirus exposure and HLA in healthy donors. PCR involved 60 Vbeta and 13 Jbeta primers. Produced via immunoSEQ multiplex PCR; TCRdb's table is partial and in-frame only. The sample has some 120,000 clones, 75% to 90% seen once. Sequenced material: PBMCs. Source of these receptors: a man aged 30 to 39 in good health and CMV-seronegative.

As to this clone: Mismatch with germline at one junction end may stem from a read error. This chain uses TRBV5-1 with TRBJ1-2; 11 nucleotides line up with TRBD1. The CDR3 spans 15 residues. Germline CDR1 SGHRS, CDR2 YFSETQ. The CDR3 nucleotides are TGCGCCAGCAGCGCGCGGACGGGACAGGGGGATGGCTACCCCTTC. This sequence encodes CASSARTGQGDGYPF.

Only one count was recorded for this clone. J is TRBJ2-5 and V is TRBV5-1, with 11 nucleotides matching TRBD2. CDR3 length: 16 amino acids. Trimming at V came to 0 bases and at J to 5 bases, leaving 6 bases not matched to a gene. In germline, CDR1 is SGHRS, CDR2 YFSETQ. The DNA for the CDR3 is TGCGCCAGCAGCTTGGAAGTTTCTAGCGGGAGGGAGACCCAGTACTTC. It encodes CASSLEVSSGRETQYF.

The gene calls are TRBV6-5 and TRBJ2-7, with 13 bases identical to TRBD2. CDR1 is MNHEY and CDR2 is SVGAGI in the germline V gene. The CDR3 consists of 16 residues. Trimming removed 2 bases from V and 5 bases from J; junction bases left unmatched: 6. The CDR3 region is CASSYRILAGGDEQYF. Written as DNA, the CDR3 is TGTGCCAGCAGTTACCGAATACTAGCGGGAGGGGACGAGCAGTACTTC.

J is TRBJ2-5 and V is TRBV29-1, with no clear D. The germline gives CDR1 SQVTM, CDR2 ANQGSEA. Trimming left V 7 bases short and J 5 bases short, with 11 bases between. This CDR3 has 11 amino acids. The DNA for the CDR3 is TGCAGCGCCACTAATTGGGAGACCCAGTACTTC. This gives the protein CSATNWETQYF.

This clone was seen just once. The chain joins TRBV28 to TRBJ2-2; tentative D call: TRBD2 (6 bases). The ends were cut back, 7 bases at V and 1 base at J, with 10 bases in the middle. CDR1 MDHEN and CDR2 SYDVKM come from the germline V gene. The CDR3 covers 14 residues. CDR3 in DNA: TGTGCCAGCACTTTGGGGGGGAACACCGGGGAGCTGTTTTTT. Its protein product is CASTLGGNTGELFF.

The rearrangement links TRBV15 to TRBJ2-7; 9 positions match TRBD2. The V gene's germline CDR1 is LNHNV and CDR2 YYDKDF (reference sequence). The CDR3 has 16 residues. The ends lost 0 bases at V and 3 bases at J; junction bases unmatched: 6. CDR3 nucleotide sequence: TGTGCCACCAGCAGAGATAAACTAGCGGGCATCTACGAGCAGTACTTC. Translated, it gives CATSRDKLAGIYEQYF.

This chain joins TRBV7-8 and TRBJ2-5; D gene ambiguous. This CDR3 has 14 amino acids. Trimming shortened V by 1 base and J by 1 base, and 7 bases separated the two germline ends. Germline V CDR1 and CDR2: SGHVS, FQNEAQ. The CDR3 protein is CASSLGVSQETQYF. CDR3 coding DNA: TGTGCCAGCAGCTTAGGTGTCAGCCAAGAGACCCAGTACTTC.

The chain couples TRBV19 to TRBJ2-1, with no clear D. The CDR3 covers 12 residues. Germline-derived CDR1 and CDR2 are LNHDA and SQIVND (reference sequence). V was cut by 4 bases and J by 4 bases, with 5 bases left in between. The CDR3 DNA reads TGTGCCAGTAGTAAGGAGTACAATGAGCAGTTCTTC. It specifies CASSKEYNEQFF.

A few counts support this clone. This chain links TRBV27 with TRBJ2-3; TRBD2 matches 12 bases. Germline CDR1 is MNHEY and CDR2 is SMNVEV (reference sequence). This CDR3 is 16 amino acids long. The V and J ends lost 5 bases and 0 bases, in that order; junction bases with no gene match: 3. The CDR3 protein is CASSLGTSGSTDTQYF. CDR3 coding DNA: TGTGCCAGCAGTCTAGGGACTAGCGGGAGCACAGATACGCAGTATTTT.

On this clone: In the same sample, other DNA sequences code for this CDR3. This sequence joins TRBV20-1 and TRBJ2-1, with D hard to call. This CDR3 comprises 11 residues. V was shortened by 5 bases and J by 4 bases, with 6 bases between the two germline ends. Germline CDR1 and CDR2: DFQATT and SNEGSKA (reference sequence). CDR3 sequence (DNA): TGCAGTGCTCGCCGGTACAATGAGCAGTTCTTC. Amino acids: CSARRYNEQFF.

There are a few counts of this clone. J is TRBJ2-1 and V is TRBV27; a possible D gene is TRBD1 (5 bases). Deletions cut 3 bases from V and 8 bases from J, with 8 bases between. The CDR3 covers 12 residues. Germline V gene sequence: CDR1 MNHEY, CDR2 SMNVEV (reference sequence). The CDR3 sequence: CASSFQGDEQFF. In DNA form, the CDR3 reads TGTGCCAGCAGTTTTCAGGGCGATGAGCAGTTCTTC.

The chain carries TRBV28 and TRBJ1-1; unclear D gene. The CDR3 loop spans 13 amino acids. V was pared by 3 bases and J by 4 bases, with 9 bases between. CDR1 is MDHEN, CDR2 SYDVKM, per germline. CDR3 sequence reads: CASSLGGITEAFF. CDR3 bases: TGTGCCAGCAGTTTGGGAGGGATCACTGAAGCTTTCTTT.

V gene TRBV7-9 combines with J gene TRBJ2-7; possible D gene TRBD2, 5 bases. CDR3 length: 11 amino acids. Between the trimmed V and J ends, which lost 8 bases and 4 bases, there was a span of 9 bases. Germline V CDR1 and CDR2: SEHNR, FQNEAQ (reference sequence). The CDR3 DNA reads as TGTGCCAGCTCCCCGGGGTACGAGCAGTACTTC. Encoded protein: CASSPGYEQYF.

The chain carries TRBV2 and TRBJ1-4, with TRBD1 matching 7 bases. The J segment lost 0 bases and the V segment lost 5 bases, leaving 3 bases of the junction unmatched. CDR1 SNHLY and CDR2 FYNNEI come from the germline V gene. The CDR3 length is 15 residues. The CDR3 loop is CASSWGTATNEKLFF. The CDR3 DNA reads TGTGCCAGCAGTTGGGGGACAGCAACTAATGAAAAACTGTTTTTT.

CDR3 DNA: TGTGCTAGTGGCAAACCTGGTGAGGGTTCCTACGAGCAGTACTTC. It codes for CASGKPGEGSYEQYF. The V and J genes are TRBV12-5 and TRBJ2-7; possibly TRBD2 for D (5 bases). The CDR3 length is 15 residues. With 6 bases removed from V and 1 base from J, the gap between germline ends came to 16 bases. Germline V gene lookup returns CDR1 LGHNT and CDR2 FRNRAP.

The rearrangement links TRBV23-1 to TRBJ2-1; the D is unclear. TRBV23-1 is an ORF for which the function is uncertain. The CDR3 totals 12 residues. The germline V and J ends were trimmed by 7 bases and 5 bases, with 9 bases remaining between them. CDR3 DNA: TGCGCCAGCACCAAGCAGGACAATGAGCAGTTCTTC. It translates to CASTKQDNEQFF.

This chain uses TRBV7-2 with TRBJ1-1; possible D gene TRBD1, 5 bases. V lost 1 base, J lost 4 bases, and 7 bases lay in between. This CDR3 region has 13 residues. The V gene's germline CDR1 is SGHTA and CDR2 FQGNSA. CDR3 DNA: TGTGCCAGCAGCTTAGGACAGTTCACTGAAGCTTTCTTT. Protein sequence: CASSLGQFTEAFF.

Only a few counts were recorded for this clone. The chain couples TRBV7-8 to TRBJ1-5; unclear D gene. The CDR3 has 15 amino acids. Germline-derived CDR1 and CDR2 are SGHVS and FQNEAQ. Between the trimmed V and J ends, which lost 1 base and 3 bases, there was a span of 10 bases. The CDR3 DNA sequence: TGTGCCAGCAGCTTAGAAGAGACAACCAATCAGCCCCAGCATTTT. Residues: CASSLEETTNQPQHF.

The V and J genes are TRBV27 and TRBJ2-1; D is possibly TRBD2 (5 bases). Germline V gene lookup returns CDR1 MNHEY and CDR2 SMNVEV (reference sequence). Trimming removed 5 bases at V and 4 bases at J, with 18 bases between. CDR3 size: 16 residues. The CDR3: CASSTDPGSTYNEQFF. CDR3 in DNA: TGTGCCAGCAGTACAGATCCGGGAAGTACATACAATGAGCAGTTCTTC.

This clone was observed once. J is TRBJ2-4 and V is TRBV7-9, with TRBD2 matching 7 bases. The length of the CDR3 is 17 residues. The V gene end was trimmed by 1 base and the J gene end by 2 bases; junction bases not matched to a gene: 8. The V gene's germline CDR1 is SEHNR and CDR2 FQNEAQ (reference sequence). CDR3 residues: CASSLVGLAVTKNIQYF. CDR3 bases: TGTGCCAGCAGCTTAGTAGGTCTAGCGGTGACCAAAAACATTCAGTACTTC.

The J gene is TRBJ1-2, the V gene TRBV28; no firm D call. This CDR3 region has 15 residues. Germline CDR1 is MDHEN and CDR2 is SYDVKM. Trimming removed 4 bases from V and 8 bases from J, with 20 bases in between. The CDR3 sequence: CASSSGSISYQGYTF. DNA of the CDR3: TGTGCCAGCAGTTCTGGGAGTATAAGTTATCAAGGCTACACCTTC.

The chain recombines TRBV7-2 with TRBJ2-1; D remains ambiguous. Trimming cost V 2 bases and J 3 bases, with 11 bases left between them. CDR3 length: 15 amino acids. From germline, CDR1 is SGHTA and CDR2 FQGNSA. The CDR3, as DNA: TGTGCCAGCAGCTTACCCCGGAGACTCTACAATGAGCAGTTCTTC. Its translation is CASSLPRRLYNEQFF.

The V call is TRBV12-5, the J call TRBJ2-7, with 8 bases aligning to TRBD1. Trimming took 7 bases from V and 6 from J; bases not matched to a gene: 11. The CDR3 spans 14 residues. The germline gives CDR1 LGHNT, CDR2 FRNRAP. The CDR3 loop is CASVQDRVSGEQYF. The CDR3 DNA reads TGTGCTAGTGTTCAGGACAGGGTATCGGGCGAGCAGTACTTC.

This chain joins TRBV27 and TRBJ1-1; D remains ambiguous. Per the germline V gene, CDR1 is MNHEY and CDR2 is SMNVEV (reference sequence). V lost 4 bases and J 4 bases, leaving 7 bases between the germline ends. The CDR3 spans 12 residues. CDR3 DNA: TGTGCCAGCAGTTCAGCGAGCACTGAAGCTTTCTTT. Translation: CASSSASTEAFF.

CDR3 region: CASSGGLGMSRGYTF. CDR3 in DNA: TGTGCCAGCTCAGGGGGCCTTGGGATGAGTCGTGGCTACACCTTC. V and J are TRBV28 and TRBJ1-2; 8 bases are a match to TRBD1. The CDR3 consists of 15 residues. From germline, CDR1 is MDHEN and CDR2 SYDVKM. The V segment lost 8 bases and the J segment 7 bases; nucleotides outside the gene matches: 15.

V usage is TRBV10-1 and J usage is TRBJ2-7; D is perhaps TRBD1 (5 bases). Trimming shortened V by 10 bases and J by 3 bases, and 16 bases separated the two germline ends. The CDR3 extends over 13 amino acids. CDR1 WNHNN and CDR2 SYGVQD come from the germline V gene (reference sequence). In DNA, the CDR3 is TGCGCCATTATGGACGACGGACACTACGAGCAGTACTTC. Protein product: CAIMDDGHYEQYF.

This chain links TRBV18 with TRBJ2-3; possibly TRBD2 for D (5 bases). The length of the CDR3 is 16 residues. Per germline, CDR1 KGHSH and CDR2 LQKENI. Trimming pared 0 bases from V and 3 bases from J, leaving 13 bases between. The CDR3 region is CASSPPVLRGTDTQYF. The DNA of the CDR3 is TGTGCCAGCTCACCACCGGTCCTAAGAGGGACAGATACGCAGTATTTT.

This clone was seen just once. The J gene is TRBJ2-2, the V gene TRBV7-9; D remains unclear. This CDR3 contains 15 residues. The germline gives CDR1 SEHNR, CDR2 FQNEAQ (reference sequence). With 1 base removed from V and 3 bases from J, the gap between germline ends came to 9 bases. CDR3 sequence: CASSLVQQYTGELFF. The DNA of the CDR3 is TGTGCCAGCAGCTTAGTACAGCAGTACACCGGGGAGCTGTTTTTT.

The J gene is TRBJ2-1, the V gene TRBV7-2; 9 nucleotides agree with TRBD2. In germline, CDR1 is SGHTA, CDR2 FQGNSA. This CDR3 spans 17 amino acids. After removal of 5 bases from V and 3 bases from J, the junction contained 11 bases not matched to a gene. The CDR3 spells CASSPTPTSGFYNEQFF. The CDR3 DNA reads TGTGCCAGCAGCCCCACCCCGACTAGCGGTTTCTACAATGAGCAGTTCTTC.

J is TRBJ1-2 and V is TRBV7-9, with D possibly matching TRBD1 (6 bases). With 5 bases removed from V and 6 bases from J, the gap between germline ends came to 16 bases. Germline loops: CDR1 SEHNR, CDR2 FQNEAQ (reference sequence). The CDR3 is 14 residues long. The CDR3 DNA is TGTGCCAGCAGCATACGGACAGAGAGAGATGGCTACACCTTC. Amino acids: CASSIRTERDGYTF. The variable domain in full, with the rest retrieved from reference TRBV7-9 and TRBJ1-2, is DTGVSQNPRHKITKRGQNVTFRCDPISEHNRLYWYRQTLGQGPEFLTYFQNEAQLEKSRLLSDRFSAERPKGSFSTLEIQRTEQGDSAMYLCASSIRTERDGYTFGSGTRLTVV.